The 19 T cell receptor beta chains presented below share a single source sample, sequenced in a study of T cells in narcolepsy. TCRdb's copy holds only in-frame clones and misses some; the assay was immunoSEQ multiplex PCR. The repertoire holds roughly 30,000 clones, 81% seen once, with roughly 2.1% in the top ten. The sequenced sample consisted of memory (CD45RA-) CD4+ T cells from blood. All receptors derive from a human donor in good health.

A remark on this clone: At the DNA level, this CDR3 is encoded by other sequences in the same sample as well. The chain carries TRBV5-1 and TRBJ2-7; 8 nucleotides align to TRBD2. The V gene's germline CDR1 is SGHRS and CDR2 YFSETQ. V lost 4 bases, J lost 3 bases, and 3 bases stayed unmatched. The CDR3 totals 13 residues. Here the CDR3 DNA reads TGCGCCAGCAGCCGTGGGACTAGCTACGAGCAGTACTTC. As protein: CASSRGTSYEQYF.

This chain connects TRBV5-6 to TRBJ1-1; a weak D match, TRBD1 (6 bases). Germline values: CDR1 SGHDT, CDR2 YYEEEE. V was trimmed by 4 bases and J by 1 base, leaving 11 bases between them. CDR3 length: 14 residues. CDR3 loop: CASSPGHPNTEAFF. The CDR3 DNA reads as TGTGCCAGCAGCCCGGGACACCCGAACACTGAAGCTTTCTTT.

This clone was recorded a few times. This chain connects TRBV6-1 to TRBJ2-7; the D gene is possibly TRBD2 (5 bases). The V gene lost 6 bases and the J gene lost 11 bases, with 14 bases spanning the gap. Germline V gene data show CDR1 as MNHNS and CDR2 as SASEGT. This CDR3 comprises 11 residues. This CDR3 reads CASSATTSEYF. CDR3 nucleotides: TGTGCCAGCAGCGCGACTACCTCAGAGTACTTC.

The chain links TRBV6-1 to TRBJ2-4; D is unresolved. The CDR3 runs to 14 residues. CDR1 is MNHNS and CDR2 is SASEGT in the germline V gene. V was clipped by 2 bases and J by 0 bases, with 5 bases between them. Here the CDR3 reads CASSEMLAKNIQYF. CDR3 in DNA: TGTGCCAGCAGTGAAATGTTAGCCAAAAACATTCAGTACTTC.

The chain employs TRBV5-4 and TRBJ1-1; D gene uncertain. There are 16 residues in the CDR3. In germline, CDR1 is SGHNT, CDR2 YYREEE (reference sequence). Trimming took off 4 bases at V and 0 bases at J, with 16 bases between the two ends. The CDR3 DNA reads as TGTGCCAGCAGCCCAAGGACGACGGGTCTGAACACTGAAGCTTTCTTT. It specifies CASSPRTTGLNTEAFF.

Comments on this clone: Mismatch with germline at one junction end may stem from a read error. The CDR3 loop reads CASRSQIGEAYGYAF. The CDR3 nucleotides are TGTGCCAGCCGGAGCCAGATCGGGGAGGCCTATGGCTACGCCTTC. The chain couples TRBV5-4 to TRBJ1-2; D remains ambiguous. There are 15 residues in the CDR3. CDR1 is SGHNT and CDR2 is YYREEE in the germline V gene (reference sequence).

V usage is TRBV6-1 and J usage is TRBJ2-5; no reliable D call. The DNA end favors TRBJ2-7, so the J call may be wrong. This CDR3 is 18 amino acids long. Germline V lookup: CDR1 MNHNS, CDR2 SASEGT. The CDR3 region is CASSEASPAFGFSYEQYF. The CDR3 DNA reads as TGTGCCAGCAGTGAAGCTTCGCCCGCGTTTGGATTCTCCTACGAGCAGTACTTC.

This chain uses TRBV5-4 with TRBJ2-1; no clear D. Germline V gene sequence: CDR1 SGHNT, CDR2 YYREEE (reference sequence). This CDR3 spans 15 amino acids. With 2 bases removed from V and 4 bases from J, the gap between germline ends came to 13 bases. The CDR3 protein is CASSFGGPVYNEQFF. The CDR3 DNA reads TGTGCCAGCAGCTTCGGCGGCCCAGTTTACAATGAGCAGTTCTTC.

The rearrangement joins TRBV23-1 to TRBJ2-1; TRBD2 aligns across 8 bases. TRBV23-1 is an ORF; its function is uncertain. Trimming removed 4 bases from V and 1 base from J; junction bases left unmatched: 9. The CDR3 runs 17 residues. Here the CDR3 DNA reads TGCGCCAGCAGTCGCCTAGAGGCGGGGGGATCCTACAATGAGCAGTTCTTC. As protein: CASSRLEAGGSYNEQFF.

Comment on this clone: The sample has other DNA sequences that encode this CDR3 too. The genes are TRBV6-1 and TRBJ2-4; perhaps TRBD1 as D (5 bases). Germline V gene data show CDR1 as MNHNS and CDR2 as SASEGT. Between the trimmed V and J ends, which lost 0 bases and 1 base, there was a span of 16 bases. CDR3 size: 18 residues. The CDR3 sequence: CASSEAPRRGLAKNIQYF. The CDR3 coding sequence is TGTGCCAGCAGTGAAGCGCCGAGAAGGGGTCTTGCCAAAAACATTCAGTACTTC.

V is TRBV6-6 and J is TRBJ2-2, with 9 nucleotides matching TRBD1. The junction had 6 bases not matched to a gene; V was cut back by 7 bases and J by 3 bases. The CDR3 has 15 residues. Germline V gene sequence: CDR1 MNHNY, CDR2 SVGAGI (reference sequence). The CDR3 sequence: CASIPGTGYTGELFF. The CDR3 nucleotides are TGTGCCAGCATTCCCGGGACAGGGTACACCGGGGAGCTGTTTTTT.

This chain connects TRBV7-2 to TRBJ1-5; a weak D match, TRBD1 (5 bases). V was cut by 1 base and J by 6 bases, with 16 bases left in between. CDR1 and CDR2 from the germline V gene are SGHTA and FQGNSA. This CDR3 contains 16 residues. The chain's CDR3 is CASSLEYAGRGQPQHF. As DNA, the CDR3 is TGTGCCAGCAGCTTAGAGTACGCGGGGAGGGGTCAGCCCCAGCATTTT.

This clone was recorded only once. The V gene is TRBV6-5, the J gene TRBJ2-3, with D unclear. The CDR3 consists of 14 residues. CDR1 MNHEY and CDR2 SVGAGI come from the germline V gene. The V gene lost 2 bases and the J gene lost 1 base, with 7 bases spanning the gap. For the CDR3, the DNA is TGTGCCAGCAGTTACGTTGGGGGCACAGATACGCAGTATTTT. The encoded protein is CASSYVGGTDTQYF.

V is TRBV6-1 and J is TRBJ2-7; maybe TRBD2 (5 bases). The germline V gene has CDR1 MNHNS and CDR2 SASEGT. The V gene lost 7 bases and the J gene lost 3 bases, with 13 bases spanning the gap. This CDR3 spans 13 amino acids. CDR3 sequence reads: CASKERPNYEQYF. The CDR3 DNA is TGTGCCAGCAAGGAGCGGCCGAACTACGAGCAGTACTTC.

Only one count was recorded for this clone. V is TRBV7-9 and J is TRBJ2-1; 7 nucleotides align to TRBD1. Germline CDR1 is SEHNR and CDR2 is FQNEAQ (reference sequence). V lost 7 bases to trimming and J lost 13 bases; unmatched junction nucleotides: 13. The CDR3 runs to 13 residues. The CDR3: CASTLGTANPQFF. For the CDR3, the DNA is TGTGCCAGCACCCTAGGGACAGCCAATCCCCAGTTCTTC. The whole variable domain, filled in from reference TRBV7-9 and TRBJ2-1, reads DTGVSQNPRHKITKRGQNVTFRCDPISEHNRLYWYRQTLGQGPEFLTYFQNEAQLEKSRLLSDRFSAERPKGSFSTLEIQRTEQGDSAMYLCASTLGTANPQFFGPGTRLTVL.

V is TRBV5-1 and J is TRBJ2-5, with D maybe TRBD1 (6 bases). With 4 bases removed from V and 3 bases from J, the gap between germline ends came to 16 bases. This CDR3 comprises 15 residues. Germline lookup yields CDR1 SGHRS and CDR2 YFSETQ. CDR3 sequence reads: CASSRHTGQKETQYF. The CDR3, as DNA: TGCGCCAGCAGCCGACATACGGGACAAAAAGAGACCCAGTACTTC. Variable domain in full (rest from reference TRBV5-1 and TRBJ2-5): KAGVTQTPRYLIKTRGQQVTLSCSPISGHRSVSWYQQTPGQGLQFLFEYFSETQRNKGNFPGRFSGRQFSNSRSEMNVSTLELGDSALYLCASSRHTGQKETQYFGPGTRLLVL.

The chain recombines TRBV6-1 with TRBJ1-6, with D tentatively TRBD1 (6 bases). The CDR3 sequence is 15 residues long. From germline, CDR1 is MNHNS and CDR2 SASEGT. V lost 4 bases and J 10 bases, leaving 17 bases between the germline ends. DNA of the CDR3: TGTGCCAGCAGTGGGGGGGGCGGGGACGTCTCACCCCTCCACTTT. Translation gives CASSGGGGDVSPLHF.

This clone was seen more than once but under ten times. V is TRBV29-1 and J is TRBJ2-1; 9 positions agree with TRBD1. This CDR3 is 13 amino acids long. The germline CDR1 and CDR2 sequences are SQVTM and ANQGSEA. V gave up 7 bases and J gave up 6 bases; unmatched junction bases: 7. The chain's CDR3 is CSGRGQGSNEQFF. CDR3 sequence (DNA): TGCAGCGGTAGGGGACAGGGCAGCAATGAGCAGTTCTTC.

In its sample, this clone was seen a few times. The rearrangement uses TRBV5-8 and TRBJ1-1, with 8 bases identical to TRBD1. The germline V gene encodes CDR1 SGHTS and CDR2 YDEGEE. With V trimmed by 3 bases and J by 0 bases, 10 bases remained unmatched. The CDR3 is made up of 17 amino acids. The chain's CDR3 is CASSYLTGVTMNTEAFF. The CDR3, as DNA: TGTGCCAGCAGCTACTTGACAGGGGTCACGATGAACACTGAAGCTTTCTTT.